The sample holds many counts of the clone carrying this T cell receptor (beta chain). This entry comes from a study of T cells in Graves' hyperthyroidism and ophthalmopathy. Looking at the study overall: Peripheral blood was drawn at first diagnosis, prior to all treatment.

Trimming stripped 5 bases from V and 5 bases from J, with 15 bases between. Per germline, CDR1 SGHTA and CDR2 FQGNSA. This CDR3 contains 14 residues. RNA transcripts served as the template for amplifying TCR beta CDR3 regions. Primed by the HTBI set, a first-round RT-PCR was run on the TCR CDR3. Via MiXCR, TCRdb re-called the multiplex PCR reads, giving one row per CDR3 protein. Of about 720,000 distinct CDR3 sequences listed, 18% were seen once; the top ten hold 16%. This sample holds PBMCs from 10 ml fresh peripheral blood. The receptor's source is a woman aged 45-65 years with Graves' hyperthyroidism that later progressed to Graves' ophthalmopathy. The rearrangement links TRBV7-2 to TRBJ1-2, with a weak D call TRBD1 (5 bases). Sample: blood. DNA of the CDR3: TGTGCCAGCAGCCCCCCGGGGGGTCCGTATGGCTACACCTTC. Amino acids: CASSPPGGPYGYTF.